The 27 T cell receptor beta chains reported below all come from one sample, sequenced in a study of T cells in Graves' hyperthyroidism and ophthalmopathy. There were TCR beta CDR3 regions amplified from RNA transcripts. HTBI primers were the set used in a first-round RT-PCR of the TCR CDR3. TCRdb reprocessed the multiplex PCR reads with MiXCR, giving one entry per CDR3 protein. The table has 300,000 to 450,000 distinct CDR3 sequences, 15% seen once; the top ten hold 30% to 35%. Material for sequencing was blood. The receptors originated from a woman aged 25 to 39 with Graves' hyperthyroidism.

Ten or more counts support this clonotype. V and J are TRBV11-1 and TRBJ1-1; D is unresolved. Per germline, CDR1 SGHAT and CDR2 FQDESV (reference sequence). The CDR3 loop spans 14 amino acids. With 5 bases removed from V and 4 bases from J, the gap between germline ends came to 14 bases. The CDR3 DNA reads as TGTGCCAGCAGCGCCCGGGGAGGAACCACTGAAGCTTTCTTT. Protein product: CASSARGGTTEAFF. The entire variable domain, with the rest obtained from reference TRBV11-1 and TRBJ1-1, is as follows: EAEVAQSPRYKITEKSQAVAFWCDPISGHATLYWYRQILGQGPELLVQFQDESVVDDSQLPKDRFSAERLKGVDSTLKIQPAELGDSAMYLCASSARGGTTEAFFGQGTRLTVV.

This rearrangement joins TRBV5-1 to TRBJ2-1, with D hard to call. CDR3 length: 17 residues. CDR1 and CDR2 from the germline V gene are SGHRS and YFSETQ. Deletions cut 0 bases from V and 2 bases from J, with 15 bases between. This CDR3 reads CASSLDVTTSPYNEQFF. The CDR3 DNA reads as TGCGCCAGCAGCTTGGACGTCACAACCTCCCCCTACAATGAGCAGTTCTTC. Variable domain in full (rest from reference TRBV5-1 and TRBJ2-1): KAGVTQTPRYLIKTRGQQVTLSCSPISGHRSVSWYQQTPGQGLQFLFEYFSETQRNKGNFPGRFSGRQFSNSRSEMNVSTLELGDSALYLCASSLDVTTSPYNEQFFGPGTRLTVL.

This clonotype was observed at least ten times. The genes are TRBV28 and TRBJ2-3, with 7 nucleotides matching TRBD1. V gave up 7 bases and J gave up 0 bases; unmatched junction bases: 10. Germline V gene data show CDR1 as MDHEN and CDR2 as SYDVKM. The CDR3 length is 16 residues. CDR3 protein: CASNPPGQTSTDTQYF. CDR3 in DNA: TGTGCCAGCAATCCTCCGGGACAGACTAGCACAGATACGCAGTATTTT.

In this sample, this clonotype turned up many times. The chain employs TRBV5-1 and TRBJ2-1; tentative D call: TRBD2 (6 bases). V was trimmed by 0 bases and J by 3 bases, leaving 16 bases between them. The CDR3 is made up of 17 amino acids. Germline values: CDR1 SGHRS, CDR2 YFSETQ. In DNA form, the CDR3 reads TGCGCCAGCAGCTTGGGCCAATCGGCTAGCGACTACAATGAGCAGTTCTTC. Residues: CASSLGQSASDYNEQFF.

V and J are TRBV19 and TRBJ1-5, with D maybe TRBD1 (5 bases). Trimming took off 5 bases at V and 6 bases at J, with 14 bases between the two ends. Germline V gene sequence: CDR1 LNHDA, CDR2 SQIVND (reference sequence). CDR3 length: 14 amino acids. CDR3 nucleotide sequence: TGTGCCAGTAGTGCCTCAGGGATCGGTCAGCCCCAGCATTTT. Protein: CASSASGIGQPQHF. The full variable domain, in which reference TRBV19 and TRBJ1-5 provide the parts outside the CDR3, is DGGITQSPKYLFRKEGQNVTLSCEQNLNHDAMYWYRQDPGQGLRLIYYSQIVNDFQKGDIAEGYSVSREKKESFPLTVTSAQKNPTAFYLCASSASGIGQPQHFGDGTRLSIL.

V usage is TRBV30 and J usage is TRBJ2-1, with 7 bases lining up with TRBD1. Germline loops: CDR1 GTSNPN, CDR2 SVGIG (reference sequence). Trimming removed 1 base from V and 2 bases from J; junction bases left unmatched: 11. This CDR3 has 17 amino acids. CDR3 sequence (DNA): TGTGCCTGGAGTGGTTGGGACAGCAAGCTCACCTACAATGAGCAGTTCTTC. It encodes CAWSGWDSKLTYNEQFF.

This clonotype has a count of ten or more. Written as DNA, the CDR3 is TGTGCCAGCTCACGGGACAGGAAGGCTGGGGCCAACGTCCTGACTTTC. Translation gives CASSRDRKAGANVLTF. The chain combines TRBV18 with TRBJ2-6; 8 nucleotides agree with TRBD1. V lost 4 bases to trimming and J lost 2 bases; unmatched junction nucleotides: 4. CDR1 and CDR2 from the germline V gene are KGHSH and LQKENI. The CDR3 is 16 residues long.

This chain uses TRBV7-2 with TRBJ2-2, with TRBD2 matching 11 bases. Trimming cost V 4 bases and J 2 bases; bases outside gene matches: 3. CDR1 SGHTA and CDR2 FQGNSA come from the germline V gene. This CDR3 spans 16 amino acids. DNA of the CDR3: TGTGCCAGCAGCTCGGGACTAGCGGTAAACACCGGGGAGCTGTTTTTT. It codes for CASSSGLAVNTGELFF. The full variable domain, rest sourced from reference TRBV7-2 and TRBJ2-2, is GAGVSQSPSNKVTEKGKDVELRCDPISGHTALYWYRQSLGQGLEFLIYFQGNSAPDKSGLPSDRFSAERTGGSVSTLTIQRTQQEDSAVYLCASSSGLAVNTGELFFGEGSRLTVL.

This clonotype has only a few counts. This chain connects TRBV5-1 to TRBJ2-1; 7 positions match TRBD2. CDR3 length: 14 amino acids. The V gene end was trimmed by 2 bases and the J gene end by 5 bases; junction bases not matched to a gene: 4. Per germline, CDR1 SGHRS and CDR2 YFSETQ. DNA of the CDR3: TGCGCCAGCAGCTTCCCTAGCGGTAACAATGAGCAGTTCTTC. It is translated as CASSFPSGNNEQFF.

This clonotype appeared once. The gene calls are TRBV7-8 and TRBJ2-7; 8 bases align to TRBD2. Germline loops: CDR1 SGHVS, CDR2 FQNEAQ. The V and J ends lost 8 bases and 0 bases, in that order; junction bases with no gene match: 9. The CDR3 is 15 amino acids. The CDR3 DNA is TGTGCCAGCGGCTCTTGGCGGGAGGACTCCTACGAGCAGTACTTC. This translates into CASGSWREDSYEQYF.

The rearrangement uses TRBV29-1 and TRBJ2-7; a weak D match, TRBD2 (5 bases). The CDR3 has 12 residues. CDR1 is SQVTM, CDR2 ANQGSEA, per germline. The V gene lost 4 bases and the J gene lost 7 bases, with 14 bases spanning the gap. The CDR3 protein is CSVGVFSGEQYF. In nucleotides, the CDR3 is TGCAGCGTTGGGGTTTTTTCGGGGGAGCAGTACTTC.

This clonotype was counted ten times or more. V gene TRBV20-1 combines with J gene TRBJ2-5; TRBD2 is a possible D gene (5 bases). Trimming cost V 6 bases and J 10 bases, with 30 bases left between them. CDR3 size: 16 residues. The germline CDR1 and CDR2 sequences are DFQATT and SNEGSKA (reference sequence). The DNA of the CDR3 is TGCAGTGCGGCATCCCACAGAGCGGATATAAGAGATAACCAGTACTTC. It codes for CSAASHRADIRDNQYF.

This clonotype was seen a few times. The CDR3: CASKGGPREGTKNIQYF. CDR3 DNA: TGTGCCAGCAAGGGAGGCCCGAGGGAAGGAACCAAAAACATTCAGTACTTC. V usage is TRBV2 and J usage is TRBJ2-4; a possible D gene is TRBD2 (6 bases). The CDR3 has 17 residues. CDR1 is SNHLY and CDR2 is FYNNEI in the germline V gene. Trimming pared 7 bases from V and 2 bases from J, leaving 21 bases between.

This clonotype was detected a few times. The chain recombines TRBV6-1 with TRBJ2-5; possibly TRBD1 for D (6 bases). The J call could be wrong; TRBJ2-7 is a better fit for the DNA end. From germline, CDR1 is MNHNS and CDR2 SASEGT. The CDR3 totals 14 residues. This chain's CDR3 is CASSYSWDTPEQYF. The CDR3 DNA follows: TGTGCCAGCAGTTACTCTTGGGACACCCCCGAGCAGTACTTC.

This clonotype showed up just a few times. This sequence joins TRBV5-1 and TRBJ2-1, with 13 bases matching TRBD2. V lost 0 bases and J lost 8; bases outside the gene matches: 5. The germline V gene encodes CDR1 SGHRS and CDR2 YFSETQ. The CDR3 contains 16 residues. CDR3 protein: CASSLGGTSGNYEQFF. The CDR3 nucleotides read TGCGCCAGCAGCTTGGGCGGGACTAGCGGGAATTATGAGCAGTTCTTC.

CDR3 coding DNA: TGCAGTGCTAGAGATCCGGGGGAGGGCACAGATACGCAGTATTTT. Translated, it gives CSARDPGEGTDTQYF. The chain combines TRBV20-1 with TRBJ2-3; D may be TRBD2 (6 bases). This CDR3 region has 15 residues. V was trimmed by 0 bases and J by 1 base, leaving 11 bases between them. Germline values: CDR1 DFQATT, CDR2 SNEGSKA (reference sequence).

There are many counts of this clonotype. The chain has TRBV3-1 and TRBJ2-5; no firm D call. The CDR3 totals 11 residues. Germline V gene sequence: CDR1 LGHDT, CDR2 YNNKEL (reference sequence). V lost 8 bases to trimming and J lost 2 bases, with 6 bases between them. The CDR3 coding sequence is TGTGCCAGCGGTTCACAAGAGACCCAGTACTTC. Encoded protein: CASGSQETQYF.

The V and J genes are TRBV15 and TRBJ1-4; TRBD1 is a possible D gene (6 bases). V was trimmed by 4 bases and J by 7 bases, leaving 16 bases between them. CDR1 is LNHNV and CDR2 is YYDKDF in the germline V gene (reference sequence). This CDR3 comprises 15 residues. CDR3 nucleotides: TGTGCCACCAGCACCCGTGGGGGGCTAGGTGAAAAACTGTTTTTT. Protein product: CATSTRGGLGEKLFF.

To note about this clonotype: Given a much more abundant clone one base away, this may be a read error. The gene calls are TRBV28 and TRBJ2-7; 12 bases line up with TRBD2. In germline, CDR1 is MDHEN, CDR2 SYDVKM. The CDR3 loop spans 19 amino acids. The CDR3 loop reads CASSLVLAGGLIGRYDQYF. Written as DNA, the CDR3 is TGTGCCAGCAGTTTAGTCCTAGCGGGAGGGCTTATCGGGAGGTACGACCAGTACTTC.

This clonotype was detected a few times. The CDR3 loop reads CASSLGQINYGYTF. DNA for the CDR3: TGTGCCAGCAGTTTGGGACAGATTAACTATGGCTACACCTTC. The chain is built from TRBV27 and TRBJ1-2, with 7 nucleotides matching TRBD1. This CDR3 is built from 14 residues. V was pared by 3 bases and J by 1 base, with 2 bases of the junction left unmatched. Germline V gives CDR1 MNHEY, CDR2 SMNVEV (reference sequence).

This chain links TRBV9 with TRBJ2-1; D not resolved. Germline CDR1 is SGDLS and CDR2 is YYNGEE. Trimming removed 0 bases at V and 4 bases at J, with 20 bases between. The CDR3 extends over 18 amino acids. This chain's CDR3 is CASSVVGKSDPSYNEQFF. DNA of the CDR3: TGTGCCAGCAGCGTAGTTGGCAAGAGCGATCCCTCTTACAATGAGCAGTTCTTC. The whole variable domain, filled in from reference TRBV9 and TRBJ2-1, reads DSGVTQTPKHLITATGQRVTLRCSPRSGDLSVYWYQQSLDQGLQFLIQYYNGEERAKGNILERFSAQQFPDLHSELNLSSLELGDSALYFCASSVVGKSDPSYNEQFFGPGTRLTVL.

This clonotype has at least ten counts. This chain uses TRBV11-1 with TRBJ2-7; possible D gene TRBD2, 6 bases. The V gene lost 0 bases and the J gene lost 3 bases, with 15 bases spanning the gap. Germline values: CDR1 SGHAT, CDR2 FQDESV (reference sequence). The CDR3 is 16 residues long. In DNA, the CDR3 is TGTGCCAGCAGCTTAGCTAATCCCGGGGGATACTACGAGCAGTACTTC. This codes for CASSLANPGGYYEQYF.

This clonotype was detected a few times. The chain is built from TRBV2 and TRBJ2-3; 9 nucleotides match TRBD1. V lost 1 base to trimming and J lost 4 bases; unmatched junction nucleotides: 6. The germline V gene encodes CDR1 SNHLY and CDR2 FYNNEI. The CDR3 contains 16 residues. Here the CDR3 reads CASSEGGTGYADTQYF. The CDR3 nucleotides read TGTGCCAGCAGTGAAGGCGGGACAGGGTACGCAGATACGCAGTATTTT. Using reference TRBV2 and TRBJ2-3 for the parts outside the CDR3, the full variable domain is EPEVTQTPSHQVTQMGQEVILRCVPISNHLYFYWYRQILGQKVEFLVSFYNNEISEKSEIFDDQFSVERPDGSNFTLKIRSTKLEDSAMYFCASSEGGTGYADTQYFGPGTRLTVL.

This clonotype showed up many times. The DNA of the CDR3 is TGTGCCAGCAGTTCAGGACTAGCGGGAGGGAATGAGCAGTTCTTC. It yields the protein CASSSGLAGGNEQFF. V gene TRBV12-3 or TRBV12-4 combines with J gene TRBJ2-1, with 15 bases identical to TRBD2. There are 15 residues in the CDR3. The trim removed 4 bases at V and 7 bases at J, leaving 2 bases unmatched.

This clonotype was recorded a few times. The chain employs TRBV15 and TRBJ1-2; D remains ambiguous. The CDR3 spans 14 residues. CDR1 and CDR2 from the germline V gene are LNHNV and YYDKDF (reference sequence). Trimming stripped 8 bases from V and 2 bases from J, with 15 bases between. For the CDR3, the DNA is TGTGCCACCCAACGGGTCGAACGGAACTATGGCTACACCTTC. Amino acids: CATQRVERNYGYTF. The full variable domain, in which reference TRBV15 and TRBJ1-2 provide the parts outside the CDR3, is DAMVIQNPRYQVTQFGKPVTLSCSQTLNHNVMYWYQQKSSQAPKLLFHYYDKDFNNEADTPDNFQSRRPNTSFCFLDIRSPGLGDTAMYLCATQRVERNYGYTFGSGTRLTVV.

Of note for this clonotype: A much larger clone differs by one base, so this may be a read error. The chain combines TRBV14 with TRBJ2-5; D not certain. The germline V and J ends were trimmed by 6 bases and 4 bases, with 3 bases remaining between them. Germline V gene data show CDR1 as SGHDN and CDR2 as FVKESK. This CDR3 has 10 amino acids. CDR3 sequence reads: CASRSETQYF. DNA of the CDR3: TGTGCCAGCAGATCAGAGACCCAGTACTTC.

The V and J genes are TRBV27 and TRBJ2-2, with unresolved D. Per germline, CDR1 MNHEY and CDR2 SMNVEV (reference sequence). V was shortened by 3 bases and J by 8 bases, with 7 bases between the two germline ends. CDR3 size: 12 residues. For the CDR3, the DNA is TGTGCCAGCAGTTTCAACCCAGGGGAGCTGTTTTTT. Encoded protein: CASSFNPGELFF.